These 23 T cell receptor beta chains share one sample of origin, sequenced in a study of blood T cell repertoires in COVID-19. Libraries were prepared by immunoSEQ multiplex PCR; TCRdb keeps only in-frame clonotypes and omits some of them. The repertoire holds a few hundred thousand clones, with approximately 90% as singletons. Specimen: peripheral blood. Source of these receptors: a woman aged 50 to 60 with COVID-19, enrolled during active disease.

The chain joins TRBV6-1 to TRBJ1-1; D remains unclear. The CDR3 runs 13 residues. Trimming cost V 2 bases and J 3 bases, with 7 bases left between them. Germline loops: CDR1 MNHNS, CDR2 SASEGT. Written as DNA, the CDR3 is TGTGCCAGCAGTGAACCCAGGTACACTGAAGCTTTCTTT. It codes for CASSEPRYTEAFF.

This clone was counted a single time. The sample holds other DNA sequences that translate to the same CDR3. The rearrangement joins TRBV6-2 or TRBV6-3 to TRBJ2-5; D is undetermined. With 5 bases removed from V and 4 bases from J, the gap between germline ends came to 5 bases. The CDR3 has 11 amino acids. From germline, CDR1 is MNHEY and CDR2 SVGEGT. CDR3 region: CASSTRETQYF. The CDR3 nucleotides read TGTGCCAGCAGTACCAGAGAGACCCAGTACTTC.

This sequence joins TRBV2 and TRBJ2-2; 12 bases agree with TRBD2. In germline, CDR1 is SNHLY, CDR2 FYNNEI. The CDR3 totals 15 residues. With V trimmed by 5 bases and J by 7 bases, 5 bases remained unmatched. This CDR3 is CASSFLAGGVGELFF. CDR3 DNA sequence: TGTGCCAGCAGTTTCCTAGCGGGAGGGGTCGGGGAGCTGTTTTTT.

The chain is built from TRBV29-1 and TRBJ1-4; D possibly corresponds to TRBD1 (6 bases). The germline CDR1 and CDR2 sequences are SQVTM and ANQGSEA. V was shortened by 4 bases and J by 0 bases, with 12 bases between the two germline ends. The CDR3 totals 15 residues. CDR3 in amino acids: CSVAGTLATNEKLFF. CDR3 DNA: TGCAGCGTTGCAGGGACACTCGCAACTAATGAAAAACTGTTTTTT.

This chain joins TRBV27 and TRBJ1-2, with 10 bases lining up with TRBD1. The V and J ends lost 6 bases and 4 bases, in that order; junction bases with no gene match: 17. The CDR3 totals 18 residues. Looked up from germline, CDR1 is MNHEY and CDR2 is SMNVEV (reference sequence). CDR3 nucleotides: TGTGCCAGCAGGCAAAGCTTATCTCCGGGACAGGGGCTCTATGGCTACACCTTC. Translating gives CASRQSLSPGQGLYGYTF.

This clone was counted once. This sample also contains other DNA sequences that code for the same CDR3. The gene calls are TRBV19 and TRBJ2-7, with TRBD1 matching over 8 bases. Germline assignment: CDR1 LNHDA and CDR2 SQIVND (reference sequence). The CDR3 spans 15 residues. V lost 3 bases and J lost 1; bases outside the gene matches: 5. CDR3 region: CASSIRTGFSYEQYF. The CDR3 DNA sequence: TGTGCCAGTAGTATCCGGACAGGGTTTTCCTACGAGCAGTACTTC.

V is TRBV10-2 and J is TRBJ1-5; the D gene is possibly TRBD1 (5 bases). Deletions cut 4 bases from V and 7 bases from J, with 11 bases between. Germline V gene sequence: CDR1 WSHSY, CDR2 SAAADI. CDR3 length: 13 amino acids. For the CDR3, the DNA is TGCGCCAGCAGTGGGCAGGGTGGGCAGCCCCAGCATTTT. This sequence encodes CASSGQGGQPQHF.

The V and J genes are TRBV19 and TRBJ1-2; TRBD1 matches 8 bases. The germline CDR1 and CDR2 sequences are LNHDA and SQIVND (reference sequence). V was clipped by 4 bases and J by 7 bases; unmatched bases: 14. This CDR3 region has 16 residues. The CDR3 protein is CASSTDRGWSSGGYTF. CDR3 coding DNA: TGTGCCAGTAGTACAGACAGGGGTTGGTCTTCAGGTGGCTACACCTTC. The variable domain in full, completed from reference TRBV19 and TRBJ1-2, reads DGGITQSPKYLFRKEGQNVTLSCEQNLNHDAMYWYRQDPGQGLRLIYYSQIVNDFQKGDIAEGYSVSREKKESFPLTVTSAQKNPTAFYLCASSTDRGWSSGGYTFGSGTRLTVV.

The rearrangement joins TRBV7-2 to TRBJ2-5; 10 positions agree with TRBD2. The CDR3 length is 16 residues. Losses at the gene ends were 1 base for V and 6 bases for J; bases not matched to a gene: 8. Germline-derived CDR1 and CDR2 are SGHTA and FQGNSA. The CDR3 nucleotides read TGTGCCAGCAGCTTAGAGGCTAGCGGGAGACGAAAGACCCAGTACTTC. This gives the protein CASSLEASGRRKTQYF.

The gene calls are TRBV4-1 and TRBJ1-5; 7 bases agree with TRBD1. Germline V gene data show CDR1 as MGHRA and CDR2 as YSYEKL. This CDR3 is 15 amino acids long. Trimming removed 3 bases from V and 7 bases from J; junction bases left unmatched: 9. The CDR3 spells CASSHPDRYWQPQHF. The CDR3 region has the DNA TGCGCCAGCAGCCACCCGGACAGGTACTGGCAGCCCCAGCATTTT.

V usage is TRBV7-9 and J usage is TRBJ2-1; the match to TRBD2 covers 16 bases. Germline values: CDR1 SEHNR, CDR2 FQNEAQ (reference sequence). V was clipped by 5 bases and J by 11 bases; unmatched bases: 12. The CDR3 spans 17 residues. The CDR3 loop reads CASSLEGLAGGPKKQFF. As DNA, the CDR3 is TGTGCCAGCAGCCTAGAGGGACTAGCGGGAGGGCCCAAAAAGCAGTTCTTC.

The chain combines TRBV7-2 with TRBJ1-1, with TRBD1 identical over 7 bases. V was clipped by 4 bases and J by 0 bases; unmatched bases: 5. CDR3 length: 15 residues. Germline V gene lookup returns CDR1 SGHTA and CDR2 FQGNSA. The CDR3 here is CASSSQGRMNTEAFF. CDR3 DNA sequence: TGTGCCAGCAGCTCACAGGGGAGAATGAACACTGAAGCTTTCTTT.

The chain has TRBV14 and TRBJ2-2, with D possibly matching TRBD2 (6 bases). CDR1 SGHDN and CDR2 FVKESK come from the germline V gene. The V gene lost 6 bases and the J gene lost 0 bases, with 11 bases spanning the gap. The CDR3 consists of 15 residues. The CDR3 DNA is TGTGCCAGCAGGGGAGGCGGGTCGAACACCGGGGAGCTGTTTTTT. It encodes CASRGGGSNTGELFF.

The chain couples TRBV30 to TRBJ2-7, with D hard to call. The CDR3 runs 11 residues. V lost 6 bases and J 1 base, leaving 7 bases between the germline ends. Germline V CDR1 and CDR2: GTSNPN, SVGIG (reference sequence). In DNA form, the CDR3 reads TGTGCCTGCTCTGCGTCCTACGAGCAGTACTTC. Translation: CACSASYEQYF.

The chain couples TRBV3-1 (or the pseudogene TRBV3-2) to TRBJ2-7, with 11 bases that match TRBD1. Looked up from germline, CDR1 is LGHDT and CDR2 is YNNKEL (reference sequence). The CDR3 is 16 residues long. The V and J ends lost 1 base and 2 bases, in that order; junction bases with no gene match: 4. CDR3 nucleotide sequence: TGTGCCAGCAGCCAAGTTAGGGACAGGGGGACCTACGAGCAGTACTTC. This translates into CASSQVRDRGTYEQYF.

The chain uses TRBV30 and TRBJ1-1; D is possibly TRBD1 (5 bases). V was shortened by 3 bases and J by 0 bases, with 11 bases between the two germline ends. This CDR3 contains 14 residues. The germline gives CDR1 GTSNPN, CDR2 SVGIG (reference sequence). CDR3 bases: TGTGCCTGGAGCGCGGGACGAATGAACACTGAAGCTTTCTTT. It codes for CAWSAGRMNTEAFF. The whole variable domain, remainder taken from reference TRBV30 and TRBJ1-1, is SQTIHQWPATLVQPVGSPLSLECTVEGTSNPNLYWYRQAAGRGLQLLFYSVGIGQISSEVPQNLSASRPQDRQFILSSKKLLLSDSGFYLCAWSAGRMNTEAFFGQGTRLTVV.

This chain uses TRBV4-3 with TRBJ1-2; the D gene is possibly TRBD1 (5 bases). The V gene lost 0 bases and the J gene lost 4 bases, with 12 bases spanning the gap. The CDR3 has 15 residues. Germline lookup yields CDR1 LGHNA and CDR2 YSLEER. Here the CDR3 reads CASSQDPTGAYGYTF. The CDR3, as DNA: TGCGCCAGCAGCCAAGATCCTACAGGAGCCTATGGCTACACCTTC.

This chain joins TRBV7-9 and TRBJ1-2; 12 nucleotides agree with TRBD1. V lost 5 bases, J lost 7 bases, and 8 bases stayed unmatched. Looked up from germline, CDR1 is SEHNR and CDR2 is FQNEAQ (reference sequence). The CDR3 totals 15 residues. DNA of the CDR3: TGTGCCAGCAGCCGAACGGGACAGGGGGCTCTTGGCTACACCTTC. It translates to CASSRTGQGALGYTF.

V is TRBV6-5 and J is TRBJ1-2; D unresolved. Germline V CDR1 and CDR2: MNHEY, SVGAGI. Trimming cost V 7 bases and J 8 bases, with 20 bases left between them. The CDR3 extends over 14 amino acids. CDR3 sequence reads: CASTLGSSGNGYTF. As DNA, the CDR3 is TGTGCCAGCACCTTAGGCTCGTCGGGGAACGGCTACACCTTC.

The V call is TRBV4-1, the J call TRBJ2-5; D unclear. The CDR3 is 15 amino acids. Trimming left V 4 bases short and J 9 bases short, with 21 bases between. Germline V gene lookup returns CDR1 MGHRA and CDR2 YSYEKL. CDR3 in DNA: TGCGCCAGCAGCCGCCCTTCCGACCCAGTGGAGCCCCAGTACTTC. Protein: CASSRPSDPVEPQYF.

The gene calls are TRBV11-3 and TRBJ1-1; possibly TRBD1 for D (6 bases). V was pared by 2 bases and J by 0 bases, with 7 bases between. The germline V gene has CDR1 SGHNT and CDR2 YENEEA. This CDR3 spans 14 amino acids. This CDR3 is CASSLRTVNTEAFF. Written as DNA, the CDR3 is TGTGCCAGCAGCTTACGGACAGTGAACACTGAAGCTTTCTTT.

The chain employs TRBV5-8 and TRBJ1-2, with 7 positions matching TRBD1. Germline assignment: CDR1 SGHTS and CDR2 YDEGEE. This CDR3 spans 16 amino acids. Losses at the gene ends were 4 bases for V and 7 bases for J; bases not matched to a gene: 16. The CDR3 reads CASSPIWTGLARGYTF. CDR3 sequence (DNA): TGTGCCAGCAGCCCTATTTGGACAGGTCTAGCTCGTGGCTACACCTTC.

There are a few counts of this clone. The gene calls are TRBV4-1 and TRBJ2-5; 8 positions match TRBD2. Trimming removed 4 bases from V and 3 bases from J; junction bases left unmatched: 10. The CDR3 is 16 amino acids. Germline loops: CDR1 MGHRA, CDR2 YSYEKL. As DNA, the CDR3 is TGCGCCAGCAGCCCAGGAGGAGCGGGAGTGAAAGAGACCCAGTACTTC. It yields the protein CASSPGGAGVKETQYF.